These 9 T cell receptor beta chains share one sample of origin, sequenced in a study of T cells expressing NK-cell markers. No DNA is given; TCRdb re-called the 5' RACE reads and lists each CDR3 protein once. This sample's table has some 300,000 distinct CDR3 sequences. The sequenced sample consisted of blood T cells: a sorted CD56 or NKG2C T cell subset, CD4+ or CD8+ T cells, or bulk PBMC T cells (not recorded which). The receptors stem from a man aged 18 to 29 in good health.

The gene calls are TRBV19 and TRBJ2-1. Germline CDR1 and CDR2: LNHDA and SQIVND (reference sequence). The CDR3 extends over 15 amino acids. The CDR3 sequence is CASSITGEIYNEQFF.

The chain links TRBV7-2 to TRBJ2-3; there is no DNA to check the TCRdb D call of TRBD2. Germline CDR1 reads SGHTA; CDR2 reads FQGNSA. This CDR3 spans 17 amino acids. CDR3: CASSLVGSSGVGDTQYF.

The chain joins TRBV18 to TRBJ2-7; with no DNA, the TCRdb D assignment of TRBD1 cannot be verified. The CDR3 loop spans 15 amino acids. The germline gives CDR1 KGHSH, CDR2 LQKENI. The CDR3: CASSPRDRVRHEQYF.

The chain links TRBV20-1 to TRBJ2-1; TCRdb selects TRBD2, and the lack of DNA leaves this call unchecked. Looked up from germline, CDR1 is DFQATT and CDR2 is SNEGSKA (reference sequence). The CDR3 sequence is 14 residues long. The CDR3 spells CSAQLAGAFNEQFF.

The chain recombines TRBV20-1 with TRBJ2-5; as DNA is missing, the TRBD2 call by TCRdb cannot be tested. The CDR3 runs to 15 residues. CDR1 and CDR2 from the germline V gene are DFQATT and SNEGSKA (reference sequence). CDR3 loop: CSAPVLTSYQETQYF.

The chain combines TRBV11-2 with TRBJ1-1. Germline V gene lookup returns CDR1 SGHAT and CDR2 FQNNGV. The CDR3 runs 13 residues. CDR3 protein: CASSFSKGTEAFF.

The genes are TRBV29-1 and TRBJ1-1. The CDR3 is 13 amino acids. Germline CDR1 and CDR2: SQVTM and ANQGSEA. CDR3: CSALEQLDTEAFF.

CDR3 in amino acids: CSVKQGAYEQYF. The genes are TRBV29-1 and TRBJ2-7; TCRdb returns TRBD1, unconfirmable since there is no DNA. From germline, CDR1 is SQVTM and CDR2 ANQGSEA. CDR3 size: 12 residues.

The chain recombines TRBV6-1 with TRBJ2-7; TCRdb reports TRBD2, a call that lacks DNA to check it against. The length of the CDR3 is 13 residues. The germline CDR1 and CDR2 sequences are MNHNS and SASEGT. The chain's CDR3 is CASKGTGYYEQYF.